Listed below are T cell receptor beta chains from one sample, sequenced in a study of graft-versus-host responses after intestinal transplantation. The table came from immunoSEQ multiplex PCR; TCRdb's copy has only in-frame clones and leaves some out. The sample carries about 26,000 clones, 82% recorded once. These TCRs' antigens remain unknown. Sample: unstimulated CD4+ T cells sorted from spleen or lymph node cells, taken before intestinal transplant. All receptors come from a human donor who received an intestinal transplant. The CDR3 runs from the conserved cysteine through the conserved F or W. Each record gives: J gene, V gene, D gene, clone size, CDR3 protein, CDR3 DNA. The D gene is left open where the match is weak. Not every row has a clone size; where given, it reads once, few, many or a size class.

TRBJ1-1	TRBV11-2	NA	NA	CASSPYRRTEAFF	TGTGCCAGCAGCCCTTATCGGAGGACTGAAGCTTTCTTT
TRBJ2-7	TRBV19	TRBD1	NA	CASSGTGVSYEQYF	TGTGCCAGTAGTGGGACAGGAGTCTCCTACGAGCAGTACTTC
TRBJ2-1	TRBV6-6	TRBD2	NA	CASSYKTGGANEQFF	TGTGCCAGCAGTTACAAAACGGGGGGGGCCAATGAGCAGTTCTTC
TRBJ2-3	TRBV6-1	NA	NA	CASSEGGWTDTQYF	TGTGCCAGCAGTGAAGGGGGGTGGACAGATACGCAGTATTTT
TRBJ2-3	TRBV7-9	NA	NA	CASSFEGRSTDTQYF	TGTGCCAGCAGCTTCGAAGGGAGGAGCACAGATACGCAGTATTTT
TRBJ1-2	TRBV4-2	NA	NA	CASSQDFGLDYGYTF	TGTGCCAGCAGCCAAGATTTCGGACTTGACTATGGCTACACCTTC
TRBJ2-2	TRBV6-6	TRBD2	NA	CASSYSSGGGELFF	TGTGCCAGCAGTTACTCGAGCGGGGGCGGGGAGCTGTTTTTT
TRBJ2-5	TRBV5-1	NA	NA	CASSLGLAETQYF	TGCGCCAGCAGCTTGGGGCTAGCAGAGACCCAGTACTTC
TRBJ2-1	TRBV6-4	TRBD2	NA	CASSGTSGGSYNEQFF	TGTGCCAGCAGTGGGACTAGCGGGGGTTCCTACAATGAGCAGTTCTTC
TRBJ1-3	TRBV9	NA	NA	CASSLRQADTIYF	TGTGCCAGCAGCCTACGACAGGCGGACACCATATATTTT
TRBJ1-1	TRBV4-2	NA	NA	CASSQEGRGKNTEAFF	TGTGCCAGCAGCCAAGAGGGGAGGGGAAAGAACACTGAAGCTTTCTTT
TRBJ1-2	TRBV6-1	TRBD1	NA	CASSVGQVYGYTF	TGTGCCAGCAGTGTAGGACAGGTGTATGGCTACACCTTC
TRBJ2-7	TRBV10-3	NA	NA	CAISVGGEQYF	TGTGCCATCAGTGTGGGGGGCGAGCAGTACTTC
TRBJ2-3	TRBV6-1	NA	NA	CASSEYGRPDTQYF	TGTGCCAGCAGTGAATATGGGAGGCCAGATACGCAGTATTTT
TRBJ1-5	TRBV19	NA	NA	CASSTWDWFNSNQPQHF	TGTGCCAGTAGTACCTGGGACTGGTTCAATAGCAATCAGCCCCAGCATTTT
TRBJ1-1	TRBV19	NA	NA	CASSGDALDTEAFF	TGTGCCAGTAGTGGGGACGCTCTGGACACTGAAGCTTTCTTT
TRBJ1-5	TRBV5-1	NA	once	CASSVGQNQPQHF	TGCGCCAGCAGTGTAGGCCAAAATCAGCCCCAGCATTTT
TRBJ1-1	TRBV5-1	NA	NA	CASSAWLTGWNTEAFF	TGCGCCAGCAGCGCCTGGTTAACAGGTTGGAACACTGAAGCTTTCTTT
TRBJ1-6	TRBV7-9	TRBD1	NA	CASSPGQASLRDLHF	TGTGCCAGCAGCCCAGGACAGGCGTCCCTTCGTGACCTCCACTTT
TRBJ2-1	TRBV5-4	NA	NA	CASSLGGAPSYNEQFF	TGTGCCAGCAGCTTGGGCGGCGCACCCTCCTACAATGAGCAGTTCTTC
TRBJ1-6	TRBV4-1	TRBD1	NA	CASSQGQGQLNSPLHF	TGCGCCAGCAGCCAAGGTCAGGGACAGTTAAATTCACCCCTCCACTTT
TRBJ2-3	TRBV6-5	NA	NA	CASRQGPDTQYF	TGTGCCAGCAGACAGGGTCCAGATACGCAGTATTTT
TRBJ2-5	TRBV10-2	NA	NA	CASSESTGETQYF	TGCGCCAGCAGTGAGTCGACAGGAGAGACCCAGTACTTC
TRBJ2-5	TRBV5-1	TRBD2	once	CASSFGLAGPQETQYF	TGCGCCAGCAGCTTTGGACTAGCGGGGCCTCAAGAGACCCAGTACTTC
TRBJ2-3	TRBV9	NA	NA	CASSVGVGLAATDTQYF	TGTGCCAGCAGCGTAGGGGTCGGCCTAGCAGCGACAGATACGCAGTATTTT
TRBJ2-7	TRBV10-3	TRBD2	NA	CAIGALAGVGEQYF	TGTGCCATCGGGGCCTTAGCGGGAGTCGGCGAGCAGTACTTC
TRBJ1-3	TRBV5-1	NA	once	CASSPGRLSGNTIYF	TGCGCCAGCAGCCCCGGCAGGCTCTCTGGAAACACCATATATTTT
TRBJ2-5	TRBV7-7	NA	NA	CASSLNRKETQYF	TGTGCCAGCAGCTTAAATCGGAAGGAGACCCAGTACTTC
TRBJ1-1	TRBV14	NA	NA	CASRDDTEAFF	TGTGCCAGCAGAGACGACACTGAAGCTTTCTTT
TRBJ2-5	TRBV7-2	NA	NA	CASSLWAGAVETQYF	TGTGCCAGCAGCTTATGGGCAGGTGCCGTGGAGACCCAGTACTTC
TRBJ2-5	TRBV7-2	NA	NA	CASSLDSSPGQETQYF	TGTGCCAGCAGCTTAGACTCCAGCCCAGGGCAAGAGACCCAGTACTTC
TRBJ1-1	TRBV7-9	NA	NA	CASSLLGQNTEAFF	TGTGCCAGCAGCTTACTGGGACAGAACACTGAAGCTTTCTTT
TRBJ1-1	TRBV5-1	NA	NA	CASSLGQLYTEAFF	TGCGCCAGCAGCTTGGGACAACTATACACTGAAGCTTTCTTT
TRBJ1-1	TRBV6-5	NA	NA	CASSYQGLNTEAFF	TGTGCCAGCAGTTACCAGGGGTTGAACACTGAAGCTTTCTTT
TRBJ2-7	TRBV7-9	TRBD1	NA	CASSYRTGSSYEQYF	TGTGCCAGCAGTTACCGGACAGGGAGCTCCTACGAGCAGTACTTC
TRBJ2-5	TRBV28	TRBD1	NA	CASSLTGQAQETQYF	TGTGCCAGCAGCCTAACGGGACAGGCCCAAGAGACCCAGTACTTC
TRBJ1-4	TRBV19	NA	NA	CASSRINEKLFF	TGTGCCAGTAGCAGGATTAATGAAAAACTGTTTTTT